The 25 T cell receptor beta chains below were found in one sample sequenced in a study of T-cell memory formation after mild COVID-19. TCRdb re-analysed the 5' RACE reads in MiXCR, keeping a single row per CDR3 protein. Of around 340,000 distinct CDR3 sequences listed, 20% to 25% are singletons. Sequencing was done on a sample of PBMCs or a T cell subset sorted from them (not recorded which). Every receptor here comes from an adult woman who had mild COVID-19 (a few samples of this study predate the infection). Cell type and time point are not known.

This clonotype has a handful of counts. This sequence joins TRBV5-1 and TRBJ2-2; D is unresolved. This CDR3 comprises 15 residues. Trimming took off 0 bases at V and 4 bases at J, with 10 bases between the two ends. CDR1 and CDR2 from the germline V gene are SGHRS and YFSETQ. CDR3 amino acids: CASSLDPGSTGELFF. CDR3 DNA: TGCGCCAGCAGCTTGGACCCAGGCAGCACCGGGGAGCTGTTTTTT. The complete variable domain, with remaining parts taken from reference TRBV5-1 and TRBJ2-2, reads KAGVTQTPRYLIKTRGQQVTLSCSPISGHRSVSWYQQTPGQGLQFLFEYFSETQRNKGNFPGRFSGRQFSNSRSEMNVSTLELGDSALYLCASSLDPGSTGELFFGEGSRLTVL.

The J gene is TRBJ1-4, the V gene TRBV4-2; tentative D call: TRBD1 (6 bases). The germline V gene has CDR1 LGHNA and CDR2 YNFKEQ. The V gene lost 1 base and the J gene lost 6 bases, with 12 bases spanning the gap. There are 15 residues in the CDR3. CDR3 region: CASSQVGGPDEKLFF. CDR3 nucleotide sequence: TGTGCCAGCAGCCAAGTGGGGGGGCCCGATGAAAAACTGTTTTTT.

This chain joins TRBV4-2 and TRBJ2-7; TRBD1 might be the D (6 bases). V dropped 5 bases and J dropped 2 bases, with 13 bases sitting between them. The CDR3 is made up of 14 amino acids. Germline loops: CDR1 LGHNA, CDR2 YNFKEQ. The CDR3 DNA reads as TGTGCCAGCAGCGAGCCGGGACACCCCTACGAGCAGTACTTC. Translating gives CASSEPGHPYEQYF.

The rearrangement uses TRBV7-2 and TRBJ2-1, with TRBD2 matching over 16 bases. CDR1 and CDR2 (germline): SGHTA, FQGNSA. The CDR3 is made up of 18 amino acids. Trimming removed 5 bases from V and 3 bases from J; junction bases left unmatched: 7. The CDR3 nucleotides are TGTGCCAGCAGCACGGGACTAGCGGGAGGGGTTTTCTACAATGAGCAGTTCTTC. Translation gives CASSTGLAGGVFYNEQFF.

A few counts support this clonotype. This chain links TRBV7-3 with TRBJ1-1; weak D call: TRBD1 (5 bases). This CDR3 has 14 residues. V lost 1 base and J lost 5, with 11 bases in between. Germline V CDR1 and CDR2: SGHTA, FQGTGA. Here the CDR3 DNA reads TGTGCCAGCAGCTTAATGGGGGGAGGGACTGAAGCTTTCTTT. This encodes CASSLMGGGTEAFF.

This sequence joins TRBV6-2 or TRBV6-3 and TRBJ1-2, with D unclear. The germline V and J ends were trimmed by 0 bases and 3 bases, with 8 bases remaining between them. CDR3 size: 14 residues. Germline-derived CDR1 and CDR2 are MNHEY and SVGEGT. CDR3 protein: CASSYSKGYYGYTF. CDR3 bases: TGTGCCAGCAGTTACTCGAAGGGATACTATGGCTACACCTTC.

The chain recombines TRBV14 with TRBJ2-3; no firm D call. CDR3 length equals 16 residues. The germline gives CDR1 SGHDN, CDR2 FVKESK. V was shortened by 3 bases and J by 2 bases, with 15 bases between the two germline ends. Written as DNA, the CDR3 is TGTGCCAGCAGCCAGACACCCCGCTCGATCACAGATACGCAGTATTTT. Residues: CASSQTPRSITDTQYF.

The V and J genes are TRBV3-1 and TRBJ1-2, with 7 bases fitting TRBD1. The CDR3 sequence is 13 residues long. V lost 1 base to trimming and J lost 8 bases; unmatched junction nucleotides: 4. Germline V CDR1 and CDR2: LGHDT, YNNKEL (reference sequence). For the CDR3, the DNA is TGTGCCAGCAGCCAAGCGCAGGGGGAAGGCTACACCTTC. Translating it yields CASSQAQGEGYTF.

This rearrangement joins TRBV6-5 to TRBJ1-2; a possible D gene is TRBD1 (6 bases). Trimming took off 3 bases at V and 3 bases at J, with 14 bases between the two ends. This CDR3 contains 15 residues. CDR1 and CDR2 from the germline V gene are MNHEY and SVGAGI. The CDR3 region is CASSYEGGEDYGYTF. The CDR3 nucleotides read TGTGCCAGCAGTTATGAGGGGGGCGAGGACTATGGCTACACCTTC.

The gene calls are TRBV3-1 and TRBJ2-3, with 10 bases lining up with TRBD2. This CDR3 region has 18 residues. Trimming cost V 1 base and J 2 bases; bases outside gene matches: 9. CDR1 and CDR2 (germline): LGHDT, YNNKEL (reference sequence). In nucleotides, the CDR3 is TGTGCCAGCAGCCAAGGGTCGATAGCGGGGGGCGACACAGATACGCAGTATTTT. The encoded protein is CASSQGSIAGGDTDTQYF.

The rearrangement uses TRBV6-5 and TRBJ1-4; D remains ambiguous. Germline V gene data show CDR1 as MNHEY and CDR2 as SVGAGI. Trimming took off 1 base at V and 7 bases at J, with 4 bases between the two ends. The CDR3 contains 12 residues. CDR3 nucleotide sequence: TGTGCCAGCAGTTACTACGGTGAAAAACTGTTTTTT. As protein: CASSYYGEKLFF.

This clonotype showed up just a few times. The rearrangement joins TRBV27 to TRBJ2-7, with 16 bases aligning to TRBD2. The junction had 7 bases not matched to a gene; V was cut back by 7 bases and J by 4 bases. Germline CDR1 reads MNHEY; CDR2 reads SMNVEV (reference sequence). The CDR3 has 16 amino acids. The CDR3 DNA is TGTGCCAGCAAGGGACTAGCGGGAGGGATTTGGTACGAGCAGTACTTC. It translates to CASKGLAGGIWYEQYF.

The rearrangement links TRBV4-1 to TRBJ2-3; 12 bases align to TRBD2. The junction had 5 bases not matched to a gene; V was cut back by 3 bases and J by 4 bases. CDR3 length: 16 amino acids. CDR1 MGHRA and CDR2 YSYEKL come from the germline V gene. The CDR3: CASSHPTSGGADTQYF. In DNA, the CDR3 is TGCGCCAGCAGCCACCCGACTAGCGGGGGCGCAGATACGCAGTATTTT.

Here the CDR3 reads CASSPTGGAEQFF. The DNA of the CDR3 is TGTGCCAGCAGCCCGACAGGGGGAGCGGAGCAGTTCTTC. V gene TRBV5-6 combines with J gene TRBJ2-1, with 9 bases matching TRBD1. V gave up 4 bases and J gave up 10 bases; unmatched junction bases: 6. The germline gives CDR1 SGHDT, CDR2 YYEEEE. CDR3 length: 13 residues.

The J gene is TRBJ2-5, the V gene TRBV12-3 or TRBV12-4; D possibly corresponds to TRBD1 (6 bases). The CDR3 spans 15 residues. Trimming stripped 6 bases from V and 5 bases from J, with 19 bases between. The CDR3 loop reads CASRPRDIVRETQYF. The CDR3 coding sequence is TGTGCCAGCAGACCTCGGGACATTGTTCGGGAGACCCAGTACTTC.

CDR3 sequence (DNA): TGTGCCAGCAGCCCGGGGACCAGCCCCCTCAATGAGCAGTTCTTC. It translates to CASSPGTSPLNEQFF. This chain connects TRBV7-2 to TRBJ2-1; D possibly matches TRBD1 or TRBD2 (5 bases each). CDR1 and CDR2 (germline): SGHTA, FQGNSA. Trimming cost V 5 bases and J 6 bases, with 17 bases left between them. This CDR3 has 15 amino acids.

The rearrangement uses TRBV2 and TRBJ2-4; D possibly uses TRBD1 or TRBD2 (5 bases each). Germline V CDR1 and CDR2: SNHLY, FYNNEI. This CDR3 spans 12 amino acids. Trimming removed 0 bases from V and 10 bases from J, with 7 bases in between. The CDR3 coding sequence is TGTGCCAGCAGTGAAGCTGGGGGTATTCAGTACTTC. Its translation is CASSEAGGIQYF.

J is TRBJ1-1 and V is TRBV7-2, with D possibly TRBD1 on 6 matching bases. The ends were cut back, 9 bases at V and 0 bases at J, with 14 bases in the middle. The CDR3 is 14 residues long. The germline CDR1 and CDR2 sequences are SGHTA and FQGNSA. CDR3 loop: CASGGAALNTEAFF. As DNA, the CDR3 is TGTGCCAGTGGGGGGGCGGCTCTGAACACTGAAGCTTTCTTT.

This chain uses TRBV3-1 with TRBJ2-7; TRBD1 matches 7 bases. CDR1 is LGHDT and CDR2 is YNNKEL in the germline V gene (reference sequence). The trim removed 1 base at V and 0 bases at J, leaving 0 bases unmatched. The CDR3 is 14 amino acids. In DNA, the CDR3 is TGTGCCAGCAGCCAAGGGGACAGCTCCTACGAGCAGTACTTC. It translates to CASSQGDSSYEQYF.

A few counts support this clonotype. This chain uses TRBV3-1 with TRBJ1-6, with a tentative D call TRBD1 (6 bases). This CDR3 is built from 14 residues. V was pared by 1 base and J by 11 bases, with 12 bases between. Per the germline V gene, CDR1 is LGHDT and CDR2 is YNNKEL (reference sequence). CDR3 sequence reads: CASSQVDSRAPLHF. CDR3 nucleotide sequence: TGTGCCAGCAGCCAAGTGGACAGCCGAGCACCCCTCCACTTT.

V is TRBV7-2 and J is TRBJ2-2; 8 bases agree with TRBD1. The CDR3 loop spans 15 amino acids. Germline loops: CDR1 SGHTA, CDR2 FQGNSA. With V trimmed by 5 bases and J by 1 base, 3 bases remained unmatched. CDR3 protein: CASSTTGVNTGELFF. The CDR3 DNA sequence: TGTGCCAGCAGCACGACAGGGGTGAACACCGGGGAGCTGTTTTTT.

V gene TRBV7-3 combines with J gene TRBJ2-1; D is unresolved. The germline V gene has CDR1 SGHTA and CDR2 FQGTGA. This CDR3 is built from 14 residues. The V end was cut by 4 bases, the J end by 6 bases, with 13 bases between. CDR3 bases: TGTGCCAGCAGCTCAGGACCGAATGGCAATGAGCAGTTCTTC. It is translated as CASSSGPNGNEQFF.

This clonotype was counted only a few times. V and J are TRBV7-2 and TRBJ1-4; tentatively, D is TRBD1 (6 bases). The CDR3 length is 14 residues. The V end lost 5 bases, the J end lost 5 bases, and 12 bases lay between the germline ends. Germline V gene lookup returns CDR1 SGHTA and CDR2 FQGNSA. CDR3 nucleotide sequence: TGTGCCAGCAGCCCGGGACATCTGAATGAAAAACTGTTTTTT. It specifies CASSPGHLNEKLFF.

In this sample, this clonotype turned up many times. The chain combines TRBV12-3 or TRBV12-4 with TRBJ2-1; D is ambiguous. V gave up 3 bases and J gave up 10 bases, with 7 bases separating them. The length of the CDR3 is 11 residues. In DNA form, the CDR3 reads TGTGCCAGCAGTTTTGCCGTGGAGCAGTTCTTC. Its translation is CASSFAVEQFF.

This clonotype was found a few times. The chain combines TRBV6-6 with TRBJ2-7; 7 nucleotides agree with TRBD1. V lost 7 bases to trimming and J lost 2 bases; unmatched junction nucleotides: 8. CDR3 length: 14 amino acids. Germline V gene lookup returns CDR1 MNHNY and CDR2 SVGAGI (reference sequence). CDR3 protein: CASNKGQAPYEQYF. CDR3 bases: TGTGCCAGCAATAAAGGACAGGCGCCCTACGAGCAGTACTTC.